This record looks at one TCR beta chain sequence and its context. This sample was included in a study of shared clonotypes between healthy human individuals. Method: immunoSEQ multiplex PCR; TCRdb's copy keeps in-frame clones and lacks some. Of almost 700,000 clones in the sample, around 92% are singletons; the top ten hold approximately 25%. The CDR3 consists of 14 residues. Germline CDR1 MNHEY, CDR2 SMNVEV (reference sequence). Trimming pared 8 bases from V and 0 bases from J, leaving 11 bases between. It was CD45RO-negative cells, positively selected for CCR7, that made up naive CD8 cells, with terminally differentiated effector memory CD45RA+ cells excluded.

The sequenced material came from naive CD8+ T cells sorted from blood. This clonotype was obtained from a man in his thirties or forties in good health. The V and J genes are TRBV27 and TRBJ1-5; D not resolved. DNA for the CDR3: TGTGCCAGCGCCCACTCATATAGCAATCAGCCCCAGCATTTT. Translated, it gives CASAHSYSNQPQHF.